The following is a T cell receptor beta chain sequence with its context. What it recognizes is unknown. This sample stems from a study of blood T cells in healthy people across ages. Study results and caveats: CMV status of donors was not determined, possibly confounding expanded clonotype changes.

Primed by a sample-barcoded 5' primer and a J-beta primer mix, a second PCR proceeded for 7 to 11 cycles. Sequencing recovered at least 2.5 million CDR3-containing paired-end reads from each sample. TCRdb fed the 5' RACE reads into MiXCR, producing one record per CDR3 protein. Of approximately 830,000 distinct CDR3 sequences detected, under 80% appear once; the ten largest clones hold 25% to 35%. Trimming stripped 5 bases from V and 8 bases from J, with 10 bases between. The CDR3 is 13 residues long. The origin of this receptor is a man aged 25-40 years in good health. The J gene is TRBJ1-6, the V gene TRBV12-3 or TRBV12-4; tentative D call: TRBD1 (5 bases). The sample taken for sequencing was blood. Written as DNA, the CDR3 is TGTGCCAGCAGTCGACTACAGGATTCACCCCTCCACTTT. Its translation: CASSRLQDSPLHF.